The source of this TCR beta chain is a study of blood T cell repertoires in COVID-19. Across the whole study: Acute and convalescent COVID-19 specimens originated in the United States, Italy and Spain. From T cells, B-cell-depleted T cells, or PBMCs came the material, which was cDNA or gDNA.

Original data processing: Reference gene primer amplification in the assay estimated nucleated cell counts. TCRdb keeps only in-frame clones here, not all; method: immunoSEQ multiplex PCR. That table gives V, J and clone size, and the DNA gave D and trimming. The sample has approximately 240,000 clones; approximately 81% are singletons. The CDR3 covers 14 residues. The germline CDR1 and CDR2 sequences are MDHEN and SYDVKM. V was shortened by 3 bases and J by 3 bases, with 12 bases between the two germline ends. This clone showed up just once. The source material was peripheral blood. The chain recombines TRBV28 with TRBJ2-7, with D maybe TRBD1 (6 bases). The clonotype comes from a man aged 50-60 years who had recovered from COVID-19. CDR3 in DNA: TGTGCCAGCAGTTTTTCCGGACAGAACTACGAGCAGTACTTC. It yields the protein CASSFSGQNYEQYF.